One sample yielded the 8 T cell receptor beta chains listed below, sequenced in a study of persistence of HIV-infected CD4 T cells. Stimulation used 9 to 10 ug/mL lysate from CMV-infected fibroblasts. CD40L-negative CD69-negative CD45RO-high memory CD4+ T cells were sorted as populations depleted of antigen-responding cells. This was the immunoSEQ version 4 assay in survey mode. Method: immunoSEQ multiplex PCR; TCRdb's copy keeps in-frame clones and lacks some. The table lists tens of thousands of clones, 75% to 85% of them singletons. No antigens are known for them. The source was CD4+ T cells sorted from PBMCs after approximately 20-hour stimulation, collected from a patient who received antiretroviral therapy. All receptors come from an adult man with HIV who was CMV-seropositive.

V gene TRBV6-5 combines with J gene TRBJ2-1; TRBD2 matches at 13 bases. Germline CDR1 is MNHEY and CDR2 is SVGAGI. The junction had 6 bases not matched to a gene; V was cut back by 6 bases and J by 7 bases. This CDR3 has 15 amino acids. In DNA form, the CDR3 reads TGTGCCAGCAGCAAGGGGACTAGCGGGAAAAATGAGCAGTTCTTC. This translates into CASSKGTSGKNEQFF.

This sequence joins TRBV5-5 and TRBJ1-4; D possibly corresponds to TRBD1 (6 bases). The V end was cut by 4 bases, the J end by 5 bases, with 15 bases between. The CDR3 loop spans 15 amino acids. CDR1 and CDR2 (germline): SGHKS, YYEKEE (reference sequence). The CDR3 sequence is CASSILTGSNEKLFF. DNA of the CDR3: TGTGCCAGCAGCATCCTGACAGGTTCGAATGAAAAACTGTTTTTT.

This sequence joins TRBV7-2 and TRBJ1-2; D is undetermined. V was trimmed by 0 bases and J by 6 bases, leaving 17 bases between them. The CDR3 loop spans 16 amino acids. Germline-derived CDR1 and CDR2 are SGHTA and FQGNSA. This CDR3 is CASSLAGRGLADGYTF. For the CDR3, the DNA is TGTGCCAGCAGCTTAGCGGGAAGAGGGCTCGCGGATGGCTACACCTTC.

CDR3 loop: CASSLSGSNQPQHF. Written as DNA, the CDR3 is TGTGCCAGCAGCTTGTCGGGCAGCAATCAGCCCCAGCATTTT. This chain uses TRBV5-5 with TRBJ1-5, with D unclear. Trimming took 1 base from V and 1 from J, leaving 6 bases between them. Germline V CDR1 and CDR2: SGHKS, YYEKEE (reference sequence). The CDR3 is 14 residues long.

The rearrangement links TRBV27 to TRBJ2-1; the D gene could be TRBD1 or TRBD2 (6 bases each). V lost 3 bases to trimming and J lost 0 bases, with 9 bases between them. CDR1 is MNHEY, CDR2 SMNVEV, per germline (reference sequence). The CDR3 extends over 15 amino acids. The DNA of the CDR3 is TGTGCCAGCAGTTTTAGGGGGGCCTCCTACAATGAGCAGTTCTTC. Amino acid sequence: CASSFRGASYNEQFF.

The CDR3: CAVSGTETYEQYF. The CDR3 DNA sequence: TGTGCCGTCTCCGGGACAGAAACCTACGAGCAGTACTTC. The chain links TRBV10-3 to TRBJ2-7; TRBD1 matches at 7 bases. Trimming at V came to 11 bases and at J to 2 bases, leaving 9 bases not matched to a gene. Germline V gives CDR1 ENHRY, CDR2 SYGVKD. This CDR3 spans 13 amino acids.

The chain is built from TRBV5-1 and TRBJ1-2; a weak D match, TRBD1 (6 bases). Germline assignment: CDR1 SGHRS and CDR2 YFSETQ. CDR3 length: 14 amino acids. Trimming shortened V by 3 bases and J by 3 bases, and 12 bases separated the two germline ends. The CDR3 DNA is TGCGCCAGCAGCTCGCTCCCAGGGGACTATGGCTACACCTTC. Amino acids: CASSSLPGDYGYTF.

J is TRBJ1-5 and V is TRBV7-2, with D uncertain. The germline gives CDR1 SGHTA, CDR2 FQGNSA. The CDR3 runs 15 residues. V lost 2 bases and J 0 bases, leaving 8 bases between the germline ends. The CDR3: CASSLNNFSNQPQHF. The CDR3 DNA is TGTGCCAGCAGCTTAAACAACTTTAGCAATCAGCCCCAGCATTTT.